This TCR beta chain derives from a study of cytomegalovirus exposure and HLA in healthy donors. Study results and caveats: Some V segments, TRBV6-2 and TRBV6-3 among them, were indistinguishable and were therefore excluded. In a later analysis, several top co-occurrence clusters appeared linked to parvovirus B19, influenza, CMV and Epstein-Barr virus. Reportedly, TCR beta sequences accurately predicted HLA-A and HLA-B alleles in most subjects. The sole available immune exposure information was CMV serostatus.

It was with 60 Vbeta and 13 Jbeta primers that the PCR ran. The protocol was immunoSEQ multiplex PCR, while the TCRdb copy is restricted to in-frame clones and leaves out a portion. The sample has about 130,000 clones; roughly 85% are singletons. Trimming removed 2 bases at V and 4 bases at J, with 18 bases between. CDR3 length equals 16 residues. In germline, CDR1 is SGHRS, CDR2 YFSETQ. In the case of this clone: Its antigen is not identified.

This chain connects TRBV5-1 to TRBJ2-5; D possibly corresponds to TRBD1 (5 bases). This TCR was recovered from a boy between 5 and 17 years old in good health and CMV-seronegative. Input material: PBMCs. CDR3: CASSFRGQSRGETQYF. The CDR3 nucleotides are TGCGCCAGCAGCTTTAGAGGACAAAGCAGAGGAGAGACCCAGTACTTC.